The source of this T cell receptor beta chain is a study of Ad26.COV2.S vaccination and SARS-CoV-2 variants. On the study more broadly: Participants got Ad26.COV2.S intramuscularly, once or twice 56 days apart.

This CDR3 comprises 16 residues. CDR1 LGHDT and CDR2 YNNKEL come from the germline V gene (reference sequence). The germline V and J ends were trimmed by 1 base and 4 bases, with 14 bases remaining between them. Assay: immunoSEQ multiplex PCR; the TCRdb copy retains only in-frame clones and omits some. The table shows 380,000 or so clones, with roughly 90% occurring only once. Treatment: around 19 received Ad26.COV2.S at low or high dose, single or two shots; 5 received placebo; per-sample allocation not given. The samples date from day 63 after the first vaccine or placebo injection. The individual, an adult aged 18-55 years, was a donor in Boston.

The material was peripheral blood, obtained in a trial of Ad26.COV2.S vaccine versus placebo. The TCR was taken from a person aged 18-65 years who received the Ad26.COV2.S COVID-19 vaccine or a placebo. The gene calls are TRBV3-1 (or the pseudogene TRBV3-2) and TRBJ2-1, with a possible D match to TRBD1 (5 bases). For the CDR3, the DNA is TGTGCCAGCAGCCAAGGTCCCCAGGGCCTATACAATGAGCAGTTCTTC. Its translation: CASSQGPQGLYNEQFF.